The entry that follows covers one T cell receptor (beta chain) sequence. A multiplex PCR was run with 60 Vbeta primers and 13 Jbeta primers. Libraries were prepared by immunoSEQ multiplex PCR; TCRdb keeps only in-frame clonotypes and omits some of them. The table shows approximately 140,000 clones, with approximately 72% occurring only once. This sample stems from a study of cytomegalovirus exposure and HLA in healthy donors. The CDR3 has 11 residues. Trimming removed 5 bases at V and 7 bases at J, with 8 bases between. Germline V gene lookup returns CDR1 MNHNS and CDR2 SASEGT. Material for sequencing was PBMCs. This clonotype originated in a woman between 55 and 75 years old in good health and CMV-seronegative. The V gene is TRBV6-1, the J gene TRBJ1-2; no reliable D call. The CDR3 protein is CASSLNSGYTF. CDR3 coding DNA: TGTGCCAGCAGTCTTAACAGTGGCTACACCTTC.